This T cell receptor beta chain comes out of a study of OX40 agonist ivuxolimab in advanced cancers. Study background: Earlier treatment with anti-PD-1, anti-PD-L1 or anti-CTLA-4 was permitted, and roughly 42% had received some.

CDR3 size: 15 residues. General study findings and limits: At 0.1 to 3.0 mg/kg, CD4+ and CD8+ blood T cells expanded clonally by week 6.

On this clone: Its antigen is unidentified.

Sequencing used immunoSEQ multiplex PCR; TCRdb keeps in-frame clones, though not all of them. The sample records 85,000 to 100,000 clones, about 85% being singletons. This TCR was sampled from an adult with an advanced solid tumor such as melanoma, head and neck, liver or kidney cancer. The chain combines TRBV12-1 with TRBJ2-7; whether TRBD1, the table's D call, matches the DNA was not checked. TRBV12-1 is a pseudogene. The material sequenced was CD4+ or CD8+ T cells sorted from blood, taken in a trial of the OX40 agonist ivuxolimab. In nucleotides, the CDR3 is TGTGCCAGCAGCTCTCCATTACAGGGCAACTACGAGCAGTACTTC. Translation gives CASSSPLQGNYEQYF.